This T cell receptor (beta chain) was profiled in a study of blood T cell repertoires in COVID-19. Data came from immunoSEQ multiplex PCR; TCRdb stores just in-frame clones and leaves some out. The sample includes some 200,000 clones, about 79% seen only once; the top ten take around 13%. The germline gives CDR1 LGHDT, CDR2 YNNKEL (reference sequence). V dropped 1 base and J dropped 0; count of bases not matched to a gene: 3. This CDR3 comprises 18 residues. The sequence came from a human donor in a cohort sampled during active COVID-19. The rearrangement joins TRBV3-1 (or the pseudogene TRBV3-2) to TRBJ2-2; 12 bases align to TRBD2. The specimen was peripheral blood. CDR3 DNA: TGTGCCAGCAGCCAAGTCCGGACTAGCGGGACGAACACCGGGGAGCTGTTTTTT. Its translation is CASSQVRTSGTNTGELFF.